Listed below are T cell receptor beta chains from one sample, sequenced in a study of T cell changes during pregnancy in multiple sclerosis. The protocol was immunoSEQ multiplex PCR, while the TCRdb copy is restricted to in-frame clones and leaves out a portion. The sample has under 95,000 clones; over 85% are singletons. The material sequenced was peripheral blood, taken in the second trimester of pregnancy. Every receptor here comes from a female donor in good health, enrolled as a control in a pregnancy study. The CDR3 runs from the conserved cysteine through the conserved F or W. A D gene is named only where the DNA matches it firmly. Clone sizes are given selectively: once, few, many, or a class where the clone is expanded.

>.|TRBJ1-1|TRBV18|.
TGTGCCAGCTCACCTCGACAGGAGATGAACACTGAAGCTTTCTTT
CASSPRQEMNTEAFF
>.|TRBJ2-3|TRBV5-6|.
TGTGCCAGCAGCCTGGGGACTTCTCCTAGCACAGATACGCAGTATTTT
CASSLGTSPSTDTQYF
>.|TRBJ2-2|TRBV15|.
TGTGCCACCAGCAGAGATTTGTCAGGTAGCACCGGGGAGCTGTTTTTT
CATSRDLSGSTGELFF
>TRBD2|TRBJ2-7|TRBV18|.
TGTGCCAGCTCACCAAAACTCTCGGGACTAGCGGGGAACTCCTACGAGCAGTACTTC
CASSPKLSGLAGNSYEQYF
>TRBD1|TRBJ2-3|TRBV11-2|once
TGTGCCAGCAGCTTTAGGGACAGGGGAAGCACAGATACGCAGTATTTT
CASSFRDRGSTDTQYF
>.|TRBJ1-6|TRBV30|.
TGTGCCTGGAGAGCGGGTGCCTGGTCCTATAATTCACCCCTCCACTTT
CAWRAGAWSYNSPLHF
>.|TRBJ2-5|TRBV29-1|.
TGCAGCGTCAGGGGGGTGCAAGAGACCCAGTACTTC
CSVRGVQETQYF
>.|TRBJ2-7|TRBV4-3|.
TGCGCCAGCAGCCAAGATAGGACAGCCTTTCGCTACGAGCAGTACTTC
CASSQDRTAFRYEQYF
>TRBD2|TRBJ2-5|TRBV9|.
TGTGCCAGCAGCGTAGGTCTTGCTAGCGGGGGAGTCGAGGAGACCCAGTACTTC
CASSVGLASGGVEETQYF
>.|TRBJ1-4|TRBV11-2|.
TGTGCCAGCAGCCCCGACCCGGGACAAATAAATGAAAAACTGTTTTTT
CASSPDPGQINEKLFF
>.|TRBJ1-2|TRBV19|once
TGTGCCAGTAGTATAGTTGGGGGGACCCTTCACTATGGCTACACCTTC
CASSIVGGTLHYGYTF
>TRBD1|TRBJ2-2|TRBV27|.
TGTGCCAGCGGAGATCCGGGACAGTGGACCGGGGAGCTGTTTTTT
CASGDPGQWTGELFF
>TRBD1|TRBJ1-4|TRBV30|once
TGTGCCTGGACCAGGGGGCTCAAGAATGAAAAACTGTTTTTT
CAWTRGLKNEKLFF
>.|TRBJ1-1|TRBV5-1|.
TGCGCCAGCAGCTTGGGTCCCCTTTACAGGGATCAGAACACTGAAGCTTTCTTT
CASSLGPLYRDQNTEAFF
>TRBD2|TRBJ2-3|TRBV5-1|.
TGCGCCAGCAGCTTGTGGCTAGCGGGGGGAGATACGCAGTATTTT
CASSLWLAGGDTQYF